This T cell receptor (beta chain) was recorded in a study of OX40 agonist ivuxolimab in advanced cancers. Turning to the study itself: Three patients responded partially, comprising one with hepatocellular carcinoma and two with cutaneous melanoma.

The CDR3 sequence is 16 residues long. J gave up 6 bases and V 6 bases, and 15 bases lay outside the gene matches. The germline V gene encodes CDR1 SNHLY and CDR2 FYNNEI. TCRdb's copy holds only in-frame clones and misses some; the assay was immunoSEQ multiplex PCR. This table has tens of thousands of clones, approximately 90% appearing once. As concerns this clone: Its target is not known.

Any history of autoimmune disease or systemic immunosuppression disqualified patients. Findings of the study overall: It was also the case that some nonresponders had low normalized T-cell clonal expansion.

V and J are TRBV2 and TRBJ1-2; 8 positions match TRBD1. The material sequenced was CD4+ or CD8+ T cells sorted from blood, taken in a trial of the OX40 agonist ivuxolimab. This receptor was identified in an adult with an advanced solid tumor such as melanoma, head and neck, liver or kidney cancer. CDR3 amino acids: CASSYTSTGVLNGYTF. The CDR3, as DNA: TGTGCCAGCAGCTATACTTCGACAGGGGTATTGAATGGCTACACCTTC.